The 30 T cell receptor beta chains reported below all come from one sample, sequenced in a study of blood T cell repertoires in COVID-19. Some clones are missing from TCRdb's copy, which holds only in-frame ones; the method was immunoSEQ multiplex PCR. The sample has more than 150,000 clones, approximately 86% seen once. Source material: peripheral blood. The receptors were sampled from a man aged 60 to 69 with acute or convalescent COVID-19.

This chain uses TRBV19 with TRBJ1-5; TRBD1 is a possible D gene (6 bases). The CDR3 is 13 residues long. V gave up 5 bases and J gave up 10 bases, with 15 bases separating them. Germline loops: CDR1 LNHDA, CDR2 SQIVND (reference sequence). CDR3 DNA: TGTGCCAGTAGTCGAGAACAGGGATATCCCCAGCATTTT. Translated: CASSREQGYPQHF.

The chain combines TRBV18 with TRBJ1-4; D gene ambiguous. V lost 3 bases to trimming and J lost 2 bases, with 10 bases between them. Per the germline V gene, CDR1 is KGHSH and CDR2 is LQKENI. The CDR3 sequence is 15 residues long. The CDR3 sequence: CASSPPGATNEKLFF. The CDR3 bases are TGTGCCAGCTCACCGCCGGGAGCGACTAATGAAAAACTGTTTTTT.

In this sample, this clone turned up a few times. The chain uses TRBV7-2 and TRBJ2-6, with D possibly TRBD1 on 5 matching bases. Trimming cost V 4 bases and J 4 bases, with 8 bases left between them. The germline V gene has CDR1 SGHTA and CDR2 FQGNSA. This CDR3 contains 14 residues. The CDR3 DNA sequence: TGTGCCAGCAGCTCGCAGGGAGGGGCCAACGTCCTGACTTTC. Protein sequence: CASSSQGGANVLTF.

The V and J genes are TRBV7-8 and TRBJ1-1; D perhaps matches TRBD1 (6 bases). This CDR3 region has 14 residues. CDR1 and CDR2 from the germline V gene are SGHVS and FQNEAQ. Trimming took off 5 bases at V and 4 bases at J, with 14 bases between the two ends. The CDR3 nucleotides read TGTGCCAGCAGCCCAAGGGGGACGGGCACTGAAGCTTTCTTT. It is translated as CASSPRGTGTEAFF.

V usage is TRBV27 and J usage is TRBJ1-1; D not resolved. CDR1 is MNHEY and CDR2 is SMNVEV in the germline V gene (reference sequence). This CDR3 has 13 amino acids. Trimming cost V 2 bases and J 4 bases, with 8 bases left between them. CDR3 sequence (DNA): TGTGCCAGCAGTTTACCCGGTGGCACTGAAGCTTTCTTT. This encodes CASSLPGGTEAFF.

This clone was observed once. The chain links TRBV7-9 to TRBJ2-7; D gene uncertain. The germline V gene has CDR1 SEHNR and CDR2 FQNEAQ (reference sequence). The germline V and J ends were trimmed by 3 bases and 2 bases, with 8 bases remaining between them. The CDR3 runs to 13 residues. CDR3 sequence reads: CASSFGGPYEQYF. In DNA form, the CDR3 reads TGTGCCAGCAGCTTCGGTGGTCCCTACGAGCAGTACTTC.

The chain has TRBV7-9 and TRBJ2-1, with a tentative D call TRBD1 (5 bases). V gave up 4 bases and J gave up 6 bases, with 19 bases separating them. Germline CDR1 is SEHNR and CDR2 is FQNEAQ (reference sequence). The CDR3 has 16 amino acids. In DNA form, the CDR3 reads TGTGCCAGCAGCTCCCAGCGTACTGACAGATTCAATGAGCAGTTCTTC. Amino acids: CASSSQRTDRFNEQFF.

This chain connects TRBV28 to TRBJ1-2; D is unclear. The germline V gene encodes CDR1 MDHEN and CDR2 SYDVKM. V dropped 4 bases and J dropped 8 bases, with 14 bases sitting between them. The CDR3 is 13 residues long. The CDR3 DNA is TGTGCCAGCAGTTCTATCGGGAGAGGAGGCTACACCTTC. Residues: CASSSIGRGGYTF.

The rearrangement joins TRBV19 to TRBJ1-2, with D uncertain. The CDR3 is 13 amino acids. Germline V gene sequence: CDR1 LNHDA, CDR2 SQIVND (reference sequence). Trimming pared 0 bases from V and 2 bases from J, leaving 4 bases between. The CDR3, as DNA: TGTGCCAGTAGTATAGACAGAAACTATGGCTACACCTTC. The encoded protein is CASSIDRNYGYTF. The full variable domain, with the rest looked up from reference TRBV19 and TRBJ1-2, is DGGITQSPKYLFRKEGQNVTLSCEQNLNHDAMYWYRQDPGQGLRLIYYSQIVNDFQKGDIAEGYSVSREKKESFPLTVTSAQKNPTAFYLCASSIDRNYGYTFGSGTRLTVV.

The chain employs TRBV7-2 and TRBJ2-2, with D uncertain. CDR1 is SGHTA and CDR2 is FQGNSA in the germline V gene. The CDR3 is 14 amino acids. Trimming took 3 bases from V and 4 from J, leaving 9 bases between them. Written as DNA, the CDR3 is TGTGCCAGCAGCTTGCAGGCGACCACCGGGGAGCTGTTTTTT. As protein: CASSLQATTGELFF.

The chain combines TRBV6-5 with TRBJ2-1; 7 nucleotides agree with TRBD1. Looked up from germline, CDR1 is MNHEY and CDR2 is SVGAGI. Trimming removed 6 bases from V and 8 bases from J; junction bases left unmatched: 13. This CDR3 has 15 amino acids. CDR3 bases: TGTGCCAGCAGCACCGGGACAGTCAATAGGGATGAGCAGTTCTTC. It translates to CASSTGTVNRDEQFF.

This chain links TRBV30 with TRBJ1-3; D uncertain. V lost 0 bases and J 1 base, leaving 22 bases between the germline ends. The CDR3 runs 19 residues. CDR1 is GTSNPN and CDR2 is SVGIG in the germline V gene (reference sequence). This CDR3 reads CAWSVTTGDARRSGNTIYF. The CDR3 nucleotides are TGTGCCTGGAGTGTTACGACGGGAGACGCGAGAAGGTCTGGAAACACCATATATTTT.

The V gene is TRBV19, the J gene TRBJ2-5; tentative D call: TRBD1 (5 bases). This CDR3 has 12 amino acids. V gave up 6 bases and J gave up 4 bases, with 9 bases separating them. In germline, CDR1 is LNHDA, CDR2 SQIVND (reference sequence). CDR3 sequence: CASRQVGETQYF. The CDR3 nucleotides read TGTGCCAGTAGACAGGTAGGAGAGACCCAGTACTTC.

The chain combines TRBV10-3 with TRBJ1-2; the D gene is possibly TRBD1 (5 bases). Trimming took off 3 bases at V and 8 bases at J, with 16 bases between the two ends. Germline V lookup: CDR1 ENHRY, CDR2 SYGVKD. The CDR3 has 14 amino acids. As DNA, the CDR3 is TGTGCCATCAGTGAAATTTCTCGCGGGGACGGCTACACCTTC. This translates into CAISEISRGDGYTF.

The chain carries TRBV28 and TRBJ1-3, with TRBD1 matching over 9 bases. This CDR3 comprises 16 residues. J lost 4 bases, V lost 6 bases, and 10 bases had no gene match. Germline V CDR1 and CDR2: MDHEN, SYDVKM. The CDR3 region has the DNA TGTGCCAGCAGAGCCGGGACAGGGAGGGCAGGAAACACCATATATTTT. Translating it yields CASRAGTGRAGNTIYF. Full variable domain (rest looked up from reference TRBV28 and TRBJ1-3): DVKVTQSSRYLVKRTGEKVFLECVQDMDHENMFWYRQDPGLGLRLIYFSYDVKMKEKGDIPEGYSVSREKKERFSLILESASTNQTSMYLCASRAGTGRAGNTIYFGEGSWLTVV.

The gene calls are TRBV5-5 and TRBJ2-7; TRBD1 matches at 8 bases. This CDR3 has 15 amino acids. CDR1 SGHKS and CDR2 YYEKEE come from the germline V gene (reference sequence). Trimming took 2 bases from V and 3 from J; bases not matched to a gene: 7. The CDR3 is CASSFRDRSFYEQYF. Here the CDR3 DNA reads TGTGCCAGCAGCTTCCGGGACAGGTCTTTCTACGAGCAGTACTTC.

This chain connects TRBV7-9 to TRBJ2-1, with 7 bases aligning to TRBD2. Germline loops: CDR1 SEHNR, CDR2 FQNEAQ (reference sequence). This CDR3 has 17 residues. Trimming removed 4 bases from V and 4 bases from J; junction bases left unmatched: 13. DNA for the CDR3: TGTGCCAGCAGCTCCTTTTCAGCACCTAGCGGATACAATGAGCAGTTCTTC. Translated: CASSSFSAPSGYNEQFF.

This chain joins TRBV9 and TRBJ1-2, with D unresolved. The germline gives CDR1 SGDLS, CDR2 YYNGEE. The V and J ends lost 4 bases and 3 bases respectively, with 19 bases between them. The CDR3 length is 16 residues. The chain's CDR3 is CASSLSGEGMHYGYTF. CDR3 DNA sequence: TGTGCCAGCAGCCTTAGCGGGGAGGGTATGCACTATGGCTACACCTTC. Complete variable domain (other parts from reference TRBV9 and TRBJ1-2): DSGVTQTPKHLITATGQRVTLRCSPRSGDLSVYWYQQSLDQGLQFLIQYYNGEERAKGNILERFSAQQFPDLHSELNLSSLELGDSALYFCASSLSGEGMHYGYTFGSGTRLTVV.

The J gene is TRBJ2-7, the V gene TRBV3-1 (or the pseudogene TRBV3-2); D unresolved. The germline V gene has CDR1 LGHDT and CDR2 YNNKEL (reference sequence). The length of the CDR3 is 15 residues. V lost 1 base and J lost 3, with 13 bases in between. The CDR3 region has the DNA TGTGCCAGCAGCCAAGCCCCCCGAGTTAGCTACGAGCAGTACTTC. The encoded protein is CASSQAPRVSYEQYF.

The CDR3 coding sequence is TGTGCCAGCAGTTTATGGTTGGGGGCAGACTACAATGAGCAGTTCTTC. This encodes CASSLWLGADYNEQFF. The rearrangement uses TRBV27 and TRBJ2-1; D might be TRBD1 (6 bases). Trimming cost V 1 base and J 3 bases, with 13 bases left between them. Germline CDR1 and CDR2: MNHEY and SMNVEV (reference sequence). The CDR3 runs 16 residues.

J is TRBJ2-3 and V is TRBV4-1, with TRBD1 matching over 9 bases. With 3 bases clipped from V and 3 bases from J, the junction kept 4 bases outside the gene matches. Germline assignment: CDR1 MGHRA and CDR2 YSYEKL. This CDR3 has 15 residues. The CDR3 sequence: CASSHLGQGTDTQYF. In DNA, the CDR3 is TGCGCCAGCAGCCATTTAGGACAGGGGACAGATACGCAGTATTTT.

In nucleotides, the CDR3 is TGCAGTGCTAGAGATAAGCATCGGCAGTACTTC. This encodes CSARDKHRQYF. J is TRBJ2-7 and V is TRBV20-1; no clear D gene. V was shortened by 0 bases and J by 9 bases, with 9 bases between the two germline ends. Germline V gene lookup returns CDR1 DFQATT and CDR2 SNEGSKA (reference sequence). The CDR3 is made up of 11 amino acids.

The V and J genes are TRBV6-5 and TRBJ2-1; the match to TRBD2 covers 8 bases. The germline gives CDR1 MNHEY, CDR2 SVGAGI. The junction had 8 bases not matched to a gene; V was cut back by 4 bases and J by 6 bases. The CDR3 is made up of 15 amino acids. The CDR3: CASSLGTRPLNEQFF. The CDR3 DNA follows: TGTGCCAGCAGTTTGGGGACTAGGCCCCTCAATGAGCAGTTCTTC.

V and J are TRBV2 and TRBJ1-6; D is perhaps TRBD1 (6 bases). V lost 3 bases to trimming and J lost 8 bases, with 14 bases between them. The CDR3 loop spans 15 amino acids. Per germline, CDR1 SNHLY and CDR2 FYNNEI. The CDR3 DNA follows: TGTGCCAGCAGTGATCTAAGGGACACTTATTCACCCCTCCACTTT. Translation: CASSDLRDTYSPLHF.

V gene TRBV6-5 combines with J gene TRBJ2-1; D might be TRBD2 (6 bases). CDR3 length equals 15 residues. V was cut by 6 bases and J by 5 bases, with 17 bases left in between. Germline V lookup: CDR1 MNHEY, CDR2 SVGAGI. As DNA, the CDR3 is TGTGCCAGCAGCCGTTGGGACTTGATTAACAATGAGCAGTTCTTC. Its protein product is CASSRWDLINNEQFF.

The chain recombines TRBV29-1 with TRBJ2-7, with 8 bases matching TRBD2. Looked up from germline, CDR1 is SQVTM and CDR2 is ANQGSEA. This CDR3 comprises 14 residues. V lost 5 bases and J lost 5; bases outside the gene matches: 11. CDR3 sequence: CSVKTSAQPNEQYF. The CDR3, as DNA: TGCAGCGTTAAGACTAGCGCTCAACCTAACGAGCAGTACTTC.

The CDR3, as DNA: TGTGCCAGCAGACAGGACGGCGGGAGAACTGAAGCTTTCTTT. It yields the protein CASRQDGGRTEAFF. The V and J genes are TRBV27 and TRBJ1-1, with a tentative D call TRBD1 (5 bases). Trimming took 6 bases from V and 5 from J, leaving 16 bases between them. CDR1 is MNHEY, CDR2 SMNVEV, per germline (reference sequence). The CDR3 spans 14 residues.

Here the CDR3 reads CASQGSNTGELFF. The DNA of the CDR3 is TGTGCCAGTCAGGGCAGTAACACCGGGGAGCTGTTTTTT. This chain links TRBV6-5 with TRBJ2-2; perhaps TRBD1 as D (5 bases). CDR3 length equals 13 residues. The V and J ends lost 9 bases and 2 bases respectively, with 10 bases between them. Germline V CDR1 and CDR2: MNHEY, SVGAGI.

The chain uses TRBV2 and TRBJ1-5, with D possibly matching TRBD1 (5 bases). Deletions cut 3 bases from V and 4 bases from J, with 10 bases between. CDR3 length: 14 residues. Germline V gene lookup returns CDR1 SNHLY and CDR2 FYNNEI. Here the CDR3 reads CASSDEQVNQPQHF. In nucleotides, the CDR3 is TGTGCCAGCAGTGACGAACAGGTGAATCAGCCCCAGCATTTT.

The CDR3 bases are TGCAGTGCTAGTCGGACAAAATGGGACAGGGTTCACGAGCAGTACTTC. Protein product: CSASRTKWDRVHEQYF. J is TRBJ2-7 and V is TRBV20-1; 9 nucleotides match TRBD1. This CDR3 spans 16 amino acids. Per germline, CDR1 DFQATT and CDR2 SNEGSKA (reference sequence). The V gene end was trimmed by 3 bases and the J gene end by 5 bases; junction bases not matched to a gene: 14.